This T cell receptor beta chain is drawn from a study of glioma-infiltrating T cells. Amplification of TCR alpha and beta CDR3 regions from RNA used iRepertoire nested multiplex PCR. One-step reverse transcription and amplification started from around 100-400 ng of tissue mRNA or PBMC total RNA. TCRdb redid the calling of the multiplex PCR reads with MiXCR, one entry per CDR3 protein. The repertoire consists of some 85,000 distinct CDR3 sequences, with approximately 22% occurring once and the leading ten covering around 7%. V dropped 4 bases and J dropped 3 bases, with 21 bases sitting between them. This CDR3 spans 17 amino acids. Germline V lookup: CDR1 SGHRS, CDR2 YFSETQ. This clonotype has more than one count but fewer than ten. The antigen remains undetermined. General observations from the study: Only very few CDR3 sequences appeared in both tissue and blood. Non-neoplastic patients had below-expected tissue-blood divergence, while all gliomas exceeded expectation.

Sequenced material: glioma tissue, nonneoplastic brain tissue, or PBMCs (not recorded which). This receptor was taken from a human donor with low-grade glioma or glioblastoma, undergoing nonglioma brain surgery, or in good health (not recorded which). The chain couples TRBV5-1 to TRBJ2-3; a possible D gene is TRBD1 (7 bases). CDR3 nucleotide sequence: TGCGCCAGCAGCCGTAGACAGGGAGGAGGAGGAACAGATACGCAGTATTTT. This translates into CASSRRQGGGGTDTQYF.